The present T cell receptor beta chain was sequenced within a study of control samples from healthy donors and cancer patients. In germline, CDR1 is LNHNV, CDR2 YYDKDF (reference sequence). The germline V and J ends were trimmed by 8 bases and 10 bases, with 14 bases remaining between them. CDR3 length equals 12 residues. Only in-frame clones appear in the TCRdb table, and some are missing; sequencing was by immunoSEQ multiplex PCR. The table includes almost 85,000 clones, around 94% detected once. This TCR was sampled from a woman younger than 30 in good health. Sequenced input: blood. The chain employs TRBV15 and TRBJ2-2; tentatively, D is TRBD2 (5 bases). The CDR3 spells CATGYGEEELFF. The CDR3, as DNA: TGTGCCACCGGATACGGGGAAGAGGAGCTGTTTTTT.